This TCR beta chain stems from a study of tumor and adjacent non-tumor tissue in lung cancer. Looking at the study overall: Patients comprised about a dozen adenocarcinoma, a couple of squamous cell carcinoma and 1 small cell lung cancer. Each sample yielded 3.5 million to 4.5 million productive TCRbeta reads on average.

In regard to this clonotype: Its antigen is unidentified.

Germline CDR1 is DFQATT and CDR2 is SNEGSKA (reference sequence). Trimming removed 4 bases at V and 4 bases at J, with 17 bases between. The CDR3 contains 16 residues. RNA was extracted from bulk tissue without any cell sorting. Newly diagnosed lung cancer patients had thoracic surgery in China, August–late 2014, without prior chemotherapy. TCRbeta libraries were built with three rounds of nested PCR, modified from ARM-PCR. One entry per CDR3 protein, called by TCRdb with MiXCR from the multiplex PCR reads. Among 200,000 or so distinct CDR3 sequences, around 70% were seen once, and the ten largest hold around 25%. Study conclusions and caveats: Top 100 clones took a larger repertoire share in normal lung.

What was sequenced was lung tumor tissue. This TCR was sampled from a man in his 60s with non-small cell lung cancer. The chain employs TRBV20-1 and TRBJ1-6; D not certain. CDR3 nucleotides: TGCAGTGCTAAAGAGGCCCGAGCGACTTATAATTCACCCCTCCACTTT. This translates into CSAKEARATYNSPLHF.